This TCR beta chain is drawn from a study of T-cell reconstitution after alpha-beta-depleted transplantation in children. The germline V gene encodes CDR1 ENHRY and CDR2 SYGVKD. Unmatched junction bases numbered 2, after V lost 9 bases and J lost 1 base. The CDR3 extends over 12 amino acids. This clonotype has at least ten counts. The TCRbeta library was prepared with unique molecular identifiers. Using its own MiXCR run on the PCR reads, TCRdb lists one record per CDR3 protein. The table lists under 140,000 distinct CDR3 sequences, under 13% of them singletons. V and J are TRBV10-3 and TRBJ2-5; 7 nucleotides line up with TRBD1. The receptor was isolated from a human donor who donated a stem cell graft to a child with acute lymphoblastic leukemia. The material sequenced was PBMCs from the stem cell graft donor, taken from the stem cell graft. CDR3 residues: CAMGQSQETQYF. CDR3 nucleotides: TGTGCCATGGGACAGTCCCAAGAGACCCAGTACTTC.